These T cell receptor beta chains were read from a single sample in a study of metastatic and nonmetastatic thyroid tumors. Through MiXCR, TCRdb re-clonotyped the PCR reads. In the table there are fewer than 20,000 clones, approximately 15% of which are singletons. The source material was blood. The receptors derive from a female donor with papillary thyroid cancer or a benign thyroid nodule (not recorded which). Some clones in this sample may be carry-over from other donors' samples. The CDR3 runs from the conserved cysteine through the conserved F or W. Rows give clone size only sometimes, using once, few, many, or a class for an expanded clone.

.,16,TRBV5-1,TRBJ1-4,CASSLAGSATNEKLFF
many,11,TRBV28,TRBJ2-1,CAGSFRDEQFF
medium-sized,15,TRBV20-1,TRBJ2-2,CSAREASGGAGELFF
many,17,TRBV11-2,TRBJ2-5,CASSPPGQGVGRETQYF
many,14,TRBV5-4,TRBJ1-2,CASSRRGAEMGYTF
medium-sized,16,TRBV6-2/TRBV6-3,TRBJ2-1,CASTYRDRGLNNEQFF
many,13,TRBV3-1,TRBJ1-3,CASSFYSGNTIYF
many,13,TRBV20-1,TRBJ2-7,CSAYRDSIYEQYF
many,14,TRBV19,TRBJ2-3,CASMQGGWSDTQYF
many,14,TRBV7-2,TRBJ1-2,CASSLDRGAQGYTF
few,15,TRBV15,TRBJ2-7,CSTSREAGVPDEQYF
many,13,TRBV20-1,TRBJ2-1,CSATSGDYNEQFF
many,15,TRBV7-2,TRBJ1-1,CASSATRGVNTEAFF
many,14,TRBV11-2,TRBJ1-4,CASSQGQGLEKLFF
many,14,TRBV2,TRBJ2-5,CASSDRWGEETQYF
medium-sized,12,TRBV12-3/TRBV12-4,TRBJ2-1,CASSRIQGRLFF
many,13,TRBV5-1,TRBJ1-6,CASTPNTDSPLHF
many,15,TRBV18,TRBJ2-1,CASLVTGERDNEQFF